This is a list of T cell receptor beta chains from one sample in a study of CD8 T cells in ankylosing spondylitis. TCRdb re-called the 5' RACE reads through MiXCR, storing one row per CDR3 protein. The sample consists of almost 250,000 distinct CDR3 sequences, about 30% of them appearing once. Sequenced material: blood, either unsorted or a sorted T cell fraction (not recorded which). Receptors were obtained from a male donor with ankylosing spondylitis or in good health (not recorded which). The CDR3 runs from the conserved cysteine through the conserved F or W.

v_gene,j_gene,CDR3aa
TRBV20-1,TRBJ1-4,CSARDLGQGDEKLFF
TRBV20-1,TRBJ2-1,CSARDPRGGYIGNEQFF
TRBV7-9,TRBJ2-6,CASSFRGGANVLTF
TRBV7-2,TRBJ2-7,CASTFSSGFEQYF
TRBV5-1,TRBJ2-7,CASSGGQGFYEQYF
TRBV7-6,TRBJ2-7,CASSLGTSGASYEQYF
TRBV6-1,TRBJ1-2,CASRTALYGYTF
TRBV9,TRBJ1-6,CASSVAFGTADNSPLHF
TRBV20-1,TRBJ2-7,CSARNRLAGSYEQYF
TRBV4-1,TRBJ2-1,CASSLPGGLTGQEQFF
TRBV4-1,TRBJ2-1,CASSQEPGQGGNEQFF
TRBV20-1,TRBJ2-7,CSAPVAGNPYEQYF
TRBV29-1,TRBJ1-1,CSPGVTPGTEAFF
TRBV27,TRBJ2-7,CASSEQGASYEQYF
TRBV10-3,TRBJ2-1,CAISERGLAGSYNEQFF
TRBV12-3/TRBV12-4,TRBJ2-3,CAAPGGRSTDTQYF
TRBV18,TRBJ1-2,CASSPIQATNYGYTF
TRBV3-1,TRBJ2-5,CASSQDERGETQYF
TRBV11-2,TRBJ2-2,CASSQGSAGELFF
TRBV29-1,TRBJ2-7,CSVAVRGGYEQYF
TRBV12-3/TRBV12-4,TRBJ2-5,CASSPTEGRRETQYF
TRBV20-1,TRBJ1-6,CSARRQVDNSPLHF
TRBV20-1,TRBJ2-5,CSARVQGQETQYF
TRBV5-1,TRBJ2-2,CASSLATGTNTGELFF
TRBV30,TRBJ2-1,CAWIGRRNEQFF
TRBV28,TRBJ2-3,CASSPGTGSSTDTQYF
TRBV7-9,TRBJ2-7,CASSSNLEQYF
TRBV29-1,TRBJ2-1,CSVEDGKGPFGEQFF
TRBV20-1,TRBJ1-2,CSARENPGQGMSNYGYTF
TRBV7-2,TRBJ2-4,CASSFWSRDLAKNIQYF
TRBV6-5,TRBJ2-7,CASSWRGQTYEQYF
TRBV7-2,TRBJ2-3,CASSLRGPVDTQYF
TRBV5-1,TRBJ2-1,CASREDLRPVLYNEQFF
TRBV20-1,TRBJ1-1,CSARSWNTEAFF
TRBV20-1,TRBJ2-7,CSATSQGGNYYEQYF
TRBV6-5,TRBJ1-6,CASSYLAGVGSPLHF
TRBV6-4,TRBJ2-2,CASSEEGYNTGELFF
TRBV6-6,TRBJ2-5,CASSYLKETQYF
TRBV3-1,TRBJ1-2,CASSQLEGTYGYTF
TRBV27,TRBJ2-7,CASSFRNEQYF